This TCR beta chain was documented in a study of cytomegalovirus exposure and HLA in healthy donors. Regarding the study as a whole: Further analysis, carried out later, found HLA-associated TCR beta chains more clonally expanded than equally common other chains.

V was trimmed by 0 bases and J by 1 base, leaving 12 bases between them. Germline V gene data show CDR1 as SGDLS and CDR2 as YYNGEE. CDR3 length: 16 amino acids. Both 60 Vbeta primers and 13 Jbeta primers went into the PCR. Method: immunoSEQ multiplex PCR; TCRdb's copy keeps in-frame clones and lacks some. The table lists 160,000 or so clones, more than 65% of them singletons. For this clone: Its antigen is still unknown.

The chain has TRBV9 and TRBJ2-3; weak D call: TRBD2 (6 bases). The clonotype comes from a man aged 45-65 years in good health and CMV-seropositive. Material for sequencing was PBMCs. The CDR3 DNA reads TGTGCCAGCAGCGTAGGACGATTAGCGGGCACAGATACGCAGTATTTT. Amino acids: CASSVGRLAGTDTQYF.